A single sample is the source of the 16 T cell receptor beta chains below, sequenced in a study of beta chain features in type 1 diabetes (dated by TCRdb to 2016 to 2019). Libraries were prepared through the immunoSEQ multiplex PCR assay. All of the isolated RNA was reverse transcribed with the High Capacity cDNA Reverse Transcription Kit, so expressed TCRB transcripts were sequenced. The table comes from immuneACCESS by way of TCRdb, which keeps in-frame sequences with V and J called. Part of the clones is missing from these tables; in studies checked, under half for an unresolved V gene and the rest for unknown reasons. The table for this sample lists about 42,000 clones; roughly 50% of them were counted only once. The ten biggest clones cover about 0.24% of the sample. The sequenced material came from stem cell memory CD4+ T cells from blood. Sample cell subset or site, as interpreted from the label and publication: stem cell-like memory CD4+ T cells. All receptors derive from a woman aged 25-40 years in good health.

This clone was seen a few times. The chain combines TRBV28 with TRBJ2-1, with D possibly TRBD1 on 5 matching bases. There are 15 residues in the CDR3. V lost 3 bases, J lost 10 bases, and 19 bases lay in between. From germline, CDR1 is MDHEN and CDR2 SYDVKM. For the CDR3, the DNA is TGTGCCAGCAGTTTTATATTTCCCTTAGGGGCGGAGCAGTTCTTC. This gives the protein CASSFIFPLGAEQFF.

This chain links TRBV14 with TRBJ2-7; 8 nucleotides align to TRBD2. The CDR3 extends over 15 amino acids. V was pared by 0 bases and J by 0 bases, with 1 base of the junction left unmatched. Germline CDR1 SGHDN, CDR2 FVKESK. The chain's CDR3 is CASSQDGRASYEQYF. The CDR3 nucleotides read TGTGCCAGCAGCCAAGACGGGAGGGCCTCCTACGAGCAGTACTTC.

V and J are TRBV28 and TRBJ2-7; TRBD2 agrees at 10 bases. Germline values: CDR1 MDHEN, CDR2 SYDVKM. V was clipped by 4 bases and J by 4 bases; unmatched bases: 4. The CDR3 covers 14 residues. The CDR3 DNA is TGTGCCAGCAGTTCAGCGGGAGGGCCTTACGAGCAGTACTTC. It codes for CASSSAGGPYEQYF. Together with reference TRBV28 and TRBJ2-7, the CDR3 gives the full variable domain: DVKVTQSSRYLVKRTGEKVFLECVQDMDHENMFWYRQDPGLGLRLIYFSYDVKMKEKGDIPEGYSVSREKKERFSLILESASTNQTSMYLCASSSAGGPYEQYFGPGTRLTVT.

This chain uses TRBV5-1 with TRBJ2-2; no clear D gene. Germline CDR1 is SGHRS and CDR2 is YFSETQ. The V end was cut by 4 bases, the J end by 3 bases, with 10 bases between. The CDR3 totals 14 residues. The CDR3 coding sequence is TGCGCCAGCAGCAGTGAGAGTCACACCGGGGAGCTGTTTTTT. Protein product: CASSSESHTGELFF.

This chain connects TRBV30 to TRBJ1-1, with 8 bases identical to TRBD1. CDR3 length: 14 amino acids. Germline V gene sequence: CDR1 GTSNPN, CDR2 SVGIG (reference sequence). The junction had 6 bases not matched to a gene; V was cut back by 4 bases and J by 2 bases. The CDR3 is CAWTLTGGNTEAFF. The CDR3 DNA sequence: TGTGCCTGGACCTTAACAGGGGGTAACACTGAAGCTTTCTTT.

The rearrangement joins TRBV5-1 to TRBJ2-6; D perhaps matches TRBD2 (6 bases). CDR3 length: 17 amino acids. Trimming took off 3 bases at V and 0 bases at J, with 13 bases between the two ends. The germline gives CDR1 SGHRS, CDR2 YFSETQ. This CDR3 reads CASSWGDGASGANVLTF. DNA for the CDR3: TGCGCCAGCAGCTGGGGGGACGGAGCCTCTGGGGCCAACGTCCTGACTTTC.

V usage is TRBV29-1 and J usage is TRBJ2-5; D might be TRBD1 (5 bases). CDR3 length: 12 residues. Trimming took off 6 bases at V and 4 bases at J, with 12 bases between the two ends. The germline CDR1 and CDR2 sequences are SQVTM and ANQGSEA. DNA of the CDR3: TGCAGCGTGACTCAGGGTTCAGAGACCCAGTACTTC. As protein: CSVTQGSETQYF.

The chain couples TRBV27 to TRBJ1-1, with a tentative D call TRBD1 (6 bases). The CDR3 is made up of 14 amino acids. V lost 4 bases to trimming and J lost 6 bases, with 15 bases between them. Looked up from germline, CDR1 is MNHEY and CDR2 is SMNVEV (reference sequence). CDR3 region: CASSWDQGSAEAFF. The CDR3 region has the DNA TGTGCCAGCAGTTGGGATCAGGGGTCCGCTGAAGCTTTCTTT.

This clone was detected once. This chain uses TRBV9 with TRBJ1-1; maybe TRBD1 (6 bases). The V end was cut by 0 bases, the J end by 0 bases, with 12 bases between. Germline CDR1 SGDLS, CDR2 YYNGEE. The CDR3 runs 16 residues. The CDR3 is CASSVDSGTLNTEAFF. CDR3 sequence (DNA): TGTGCCAGCAGCGTAGATTCCGGGACATTGAACACTGAAGCTTTCTTT.

The gene calls are TRBV5-6 and TRBJ2-7; D ambiguous. The length of the CDR3 is 14 residues. Looked up from germline, CDR1 is SGHDT and CDR2 is YYEEEE. Deletions cut 5 bases from V and 7 bases from J, with 19 bases between. For the CDR3, the DNA is TGTGCCAGCAGTCCTACCACCCCTGGGCGAGAGCAGTACTTC. Its translation: CASSPTTPGREQYF.

The J gene is TRBJ2-7, the V gene TRBV27; D possibly corresponds to TRBD1 (6 bases). Germline CDR1 MNHEY, CDR2 SMNVEV (reference sequence). V was shortened by 5 bases and J by 4 bases, with 15 bases between the two germline ends. CDR3 size: 14 residues. CDR3 in DNA: TGTGCCAGCAGTAGGGGGACAAGGTTGTACGAGCAGTACTTC. Translation: CASSRGTRLYEQYF.

This clone was detected only a few times. The chain is built from TRBV7-9 and TRBJ1-4, with TRBD1 matching 7 bases. The CDR3 sequence is 14 residues long. Germline V gene lookup returns CDR1 SEHNR and CDR2 FQNEAQ (reference sequence). V was pared by 5 bases and J by 5 bases, with 5 bases of the junction left unmatched. The CDR3 nucleotides read TGTGCCAGCAGCACGGGGACAGTCAATGAAAAACTGTTTTTT. It codes for CASSTGTVNEKLFF.

The DNA of the CDR3 is TGTGCCAGCTCACCCGACAGGGGTCGAAATCAGCCCCAGCATTTT. Protein: CASSPDRGRNQPQHF. This chain links TRBV18 with TRBJ1-5, with TRBD1 matching 8 bases. From germline, CDR1 is KGHSH and CDR2 LQKENI. V lost 3 bases to trimming and J lost 4 bases; unmatched junction nucleotides: 5. The length of the CDR3 is 15 residues.

The V gene is TRBV7-9, the J gene TRBJ2-2; D gene unclear. This CDR3 spans 13 amino acids. Trimming cost V 4 bases and J 1 base, with 4 bases left between them. Germline V gene lookup returns CDR1 SEHNR and CDR2 FQNEAQ (reference sequence). CDR3 nucleotides: TGTGCCAGCAGCTATAGGAACACCGGGGAGCTGTTTTTT. This gives the protein CASSYRNTGELFF.

CDR3 loop: CASSTTTGELFF. CDR3 DNA: TGTGCCAGCAGCACAACCACCGGGGAGCTGTTTTTT. V is TRBV5-4 and J is TRBJ2-2; no clear D. CDR1 is SGHNT and CDR2 is YYREEE in the germline V gene (reference sequence). Between the trimmed V and J ends, which lost 4 bases and 4 bases, there was a span of 5 bases. The CDR3 sequence is 12 residues long.

J is TRBJ2-7 and V is TRBV2, with D maybe TRBD1 (6 bases). In germline, CDR1 is SNHLY, CDR2 FYNNEI. V was clipped by 6 bases and J by 0 bases, with 12 bases between them. This CDR3 is 14 amino acids long. The CDR3 nucleotides are TGTGCCAGCAGGTTACAGGGATTCTCCTACGAGCAGTACTTC. Its protein is CASRLQGFSYEQYF.